This TCR beta chain emerged from a study of cytomegalovirus exposure and HLA in healthy donors. 13 Jbeta primers and 60 Vbeta primers were used for the PCR. Sequenced by immunoSEQ multiplex PCR; TCRdb stores in-frame clones only, minus some. The profile covers more than 85,000 clones, with about three quarters appearing a single time and under 3% taken by the ten largest. The CDR3 spans 15 residues. V dropped 5 bases and J dropped 6 bases, with 17 bases sitting between them. Germline CDR1 reads LNHDA; CDR2 reads SQIVND (reference sequence). The V gene is TRBV19, the J gene TRBJ2-1; D possibly corresponds to TRBD2 (5 bases). The receptor was derived from a woman in her sixties or seventies in good health and CMV-seropositive. Sequencing input: PBMCs. CDR3 DNA sequence: TGTGCCAGTAGTCTTGCGGTCCTCCGGGGCAATGAGCAGTTCTTC. The encoded protein is CASSLAVLRGNEQFF. Filled out from reference TRBV19 and TRBJ2-1, the complete variable domain reads DGGITQSPKYLFRKEGQNVTLSCEQNLNHDAMYWYRQDPGQGLRLIYYSQIVNDFQKGDIAEGYSVSREKKESFPLTVTSAQKNPTAFYLCASSLAVLRGNEQFFGPGTRLTVL.